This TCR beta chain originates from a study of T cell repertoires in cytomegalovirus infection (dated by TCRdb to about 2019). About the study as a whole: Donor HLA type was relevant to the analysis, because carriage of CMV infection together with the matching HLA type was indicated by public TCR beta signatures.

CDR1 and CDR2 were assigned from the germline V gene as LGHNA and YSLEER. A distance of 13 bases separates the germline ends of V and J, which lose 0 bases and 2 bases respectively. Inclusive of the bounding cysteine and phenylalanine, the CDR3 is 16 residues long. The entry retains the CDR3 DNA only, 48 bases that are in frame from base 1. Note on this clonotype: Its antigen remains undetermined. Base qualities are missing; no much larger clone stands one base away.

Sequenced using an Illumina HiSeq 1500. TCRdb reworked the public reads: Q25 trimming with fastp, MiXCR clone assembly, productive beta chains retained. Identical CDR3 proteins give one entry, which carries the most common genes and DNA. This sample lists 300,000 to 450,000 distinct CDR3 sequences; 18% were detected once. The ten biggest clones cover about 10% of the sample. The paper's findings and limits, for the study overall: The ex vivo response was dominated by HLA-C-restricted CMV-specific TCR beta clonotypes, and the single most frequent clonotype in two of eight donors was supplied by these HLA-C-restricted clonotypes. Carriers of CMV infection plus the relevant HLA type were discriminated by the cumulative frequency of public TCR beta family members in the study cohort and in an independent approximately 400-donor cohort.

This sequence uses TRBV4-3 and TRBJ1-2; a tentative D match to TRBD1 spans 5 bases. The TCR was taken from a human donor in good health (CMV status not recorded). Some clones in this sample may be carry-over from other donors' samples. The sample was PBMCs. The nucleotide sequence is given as TGCGCCAGCAGCCAAGATCACCGGGGGGGGAACTATGGCTACACCTTC. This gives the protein CASSQDHRGGNYGYTF.